The T cell receptor (beta chain) described here comes from a study of T cells in Graves' hyperthyroidism and ophthalmopathy. V gave up 8 bases and J gave up 3 bases; unmatched junction bases: 2. CDR3 length: 13 amino acids. Patients with uncontrolled infections, other autoimmune diseases, pregnancy or lactation were excluded. At least ten counts were recorded for this clonotype. What it binds is unknown. Findings and limits, study-wide: Patients with ophthalmopathy were separated from those with stable hyperthyroidism by a 13 V-J model. Also found in blood were most expanded thyroid clonotypes above 0.001.

TCR beta CDR3 regions were amplified from RNA transcripts. The HTBI primer set was used in a first-round RT-PCR of the TCR CDR3. Each CDR3 protein is one row after TCRdb ran MiXCR on the multiplex PCR reads. The profile covers hundreds of thousands of distinct CDR3 sequences, with 20% to 25% appearing a single time and 34% taken by the ten largest. This receptor was obtained from a man in his thirties or forties with Graves' ophthalmopathy. The chain employs TRBV12-3 or TRBV12-4 and TRBJ2-7; 12 nucleotides align to TRBD1. Sequenced material: blood. The CDR3 sequence: CASGTGGGYEQYF. In DNA, the CDR3 is TGTGCCAGCGGGACAGGGGGCGGCTACGAGCAGTACTTC.